The source of this T cell receptor beta chain is a study of sequential checkpoint blockade in melanoma. Treatment: randomized to nivolumab then ipilimumab (arm A) or the reverse (arm B). None of the patients previously received DNA-damaging chemotherapy. From thawed PBMCs, live CD3+CD8+ cells negative for CD19 and CD56 were sorted. This clone was seen once. CDR3 length: 17 residues. Trimming removed 6 bases from V and 8 bases from J, with 25 bases in between. CDR1 and CDR2 from the germline V gene are SNHLY and FYNNEI. Generated by immunoSEQ multiplex PCR, the TCRdb table keeps only in-frame clones and is missing some. The data show 10,000 to 15,000 clones, with roughly four fifths seen just once and about 54% held by the top ten.

The gene calls are TRBV2 and TRBJ1-4; D may be TRBD1 (5 bases). This sequence was found in a human donor with melanoma. The sequences come from CD8+ T cells sorted from blood (inferred from file names), collected from a patient given nivolumab and ipilimumab in sequence. Written as DNA, the CDR3 is TGTGCCAGCAGCGGGGACTTCCAGGACTATCGTGGCGAAAAACTGTTTTTT. Translating gives CASSGDFQDYRGEKLFF.